The source of this T cell receptor (beta chain) is a study of T cell changes during pregnancy in multiple sclerosis. The method was immunoSEQ multiplex PCR; TCRdb's version includes in-frame clones alone and lacks a portion of them. The sample contains about 48,000 clones, almost 95% of which appear only once. The CDR3 is made up of 16 amino acids. V was clipped by 4 bases and J by 6 bases; unmatched bases: 6. CDR1 is SEHNR and CDR2 is FQNEAQ in the germline V gene (reference sequence). The rearrangement links TRBV7-9 to TRBJ2-4; 13 bases map to TRBD2. The input for sequencing was CD4+ T cells from peripheral blood mononuclear cells, taken in the second trimester of pregnancy. The TCR comes from a female donor in good health, enrolled as a control in a pregnancy study. The CDR3 DNA reads as TGTGCCAGCAGCTCCTTAGGGACTAGCGGGACAAACATTCAGTACTTC. Its protein product is CASSSLGTSGTNIQYF.